Below, one TCR beta chain is given with its context. This sample is drawn from a study of cytomegalovirus exposure and HLA in healthy donors. Sequencing used immunoSEQ multiplex PCR; TCRdb keeps in-frame clones, though not all of them. The repertoire includes 90,000 to 150,000 clones, roughly 88% of them detected once, and 6% to 7% sits in the top ten. The TCR was taken from a woman aged 18 to 35 in good health and CMV-seropositive. The sequenced material came from PBMCs.

The DNA of the CDR3 is TGTGCCAGCAGAAAGTGGGCGGGGGTGTTGGGGCAGTACACTGAAGCTTTCTTT. Translating it yields CASRKWAGVLGQYTEAFF. The chain links TRBV27 to TRBJ1-1, with D possibly being TRBD1 (5 bases). V gave up 6 bases and J gave up 3 bases, with 26 bases separating them. The CDR3 spans 18 residues. Looked up from germline, CDR1 is MNHEY and CDR2 is SMNVEV (reference sequence).